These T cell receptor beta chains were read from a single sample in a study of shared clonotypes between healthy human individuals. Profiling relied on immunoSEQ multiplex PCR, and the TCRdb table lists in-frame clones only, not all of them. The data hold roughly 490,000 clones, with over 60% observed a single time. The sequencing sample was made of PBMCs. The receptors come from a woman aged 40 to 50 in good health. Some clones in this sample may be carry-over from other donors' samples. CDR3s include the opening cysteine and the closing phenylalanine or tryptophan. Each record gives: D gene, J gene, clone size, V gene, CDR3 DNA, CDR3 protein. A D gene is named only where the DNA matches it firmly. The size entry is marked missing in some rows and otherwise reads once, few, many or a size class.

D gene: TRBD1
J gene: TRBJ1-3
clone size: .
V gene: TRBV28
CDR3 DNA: TGTGCCAGCAGGAACCTCCGGGACAGGGGGACTGTCAACACCATATATTTT
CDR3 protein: CASRNLRDRGTVNTIYF

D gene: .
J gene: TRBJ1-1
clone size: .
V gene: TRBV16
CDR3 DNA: TGTGCCAGCAGCCAATCCTCCATGAACACTGAAGCTTTCTTT
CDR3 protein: CASSQSSMNTEAFF

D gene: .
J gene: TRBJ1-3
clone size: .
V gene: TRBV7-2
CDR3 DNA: TGTGCCAGCAGCTTAGGTGGACAGTCTGGAAACACCATATATTTT
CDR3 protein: CASSLGGQSGNTIYF

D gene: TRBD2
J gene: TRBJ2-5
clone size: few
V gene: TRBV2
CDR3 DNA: TGTGCCAGCAACCCAACTCCTAGCGGGAGGTCCCAGTACTTC
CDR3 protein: CASNPTPSGRSQYF

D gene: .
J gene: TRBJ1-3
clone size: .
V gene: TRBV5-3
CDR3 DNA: TGTGCCAGAAGCTCCGACTACGCTCGAAACACCATATATTTT
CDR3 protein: CARSSDYARNTIYF

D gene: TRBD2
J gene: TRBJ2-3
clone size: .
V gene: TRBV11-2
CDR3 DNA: TGTGCCAGCAGCTTAGATGGGGCGGGAGGGCCATTGGATACGCAGTATTTT
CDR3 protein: CASSLDGAGGPLDTQYF

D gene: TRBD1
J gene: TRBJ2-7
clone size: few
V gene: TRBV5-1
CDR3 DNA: TGCGCCAGCAGCCTTGGGGGACAGGGGTTCCGGTCACTATCCTACGAGCAGTACTTC
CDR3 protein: CASSLGGQGFRSLSYEQYF

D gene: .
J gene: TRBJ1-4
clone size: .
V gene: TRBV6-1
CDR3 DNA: TGTGCCAGCAGTGCCCGAGGGACCGGCCACAGGGACGGTGAAAAACTGTTTTTT
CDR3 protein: CASSARGTGHRDGEKLFF

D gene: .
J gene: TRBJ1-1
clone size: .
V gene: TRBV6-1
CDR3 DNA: TGTGCCAGCAGTGAACTCGACAGCCACACTGAAGCTTTCTTT
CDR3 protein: CASSELDSHTEAFF

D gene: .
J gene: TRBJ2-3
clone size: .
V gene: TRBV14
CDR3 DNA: TGTGCCAGCAGCACCCAGACTGGGGTCACAGATACGCAGTATTTT
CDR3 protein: CASSTQTGVTDTQYF

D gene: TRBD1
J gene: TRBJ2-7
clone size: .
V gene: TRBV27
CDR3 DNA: TGTGCCAGCAGTCGAATGTTGGACAGGAGTCGCTACGAGCAGTACTTC
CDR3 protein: CASSRMLDRSRYEQYF

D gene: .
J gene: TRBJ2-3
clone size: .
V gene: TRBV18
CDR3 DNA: TGTGCCAGCTCATCTTCTAGGGGATTCACAGATACGCAGTATTTT
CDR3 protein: CASSSSRGFTDTQYF

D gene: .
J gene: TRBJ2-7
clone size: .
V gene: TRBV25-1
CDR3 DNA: TGTGCCAGCAGTGAGGGACCCGAGCAGTACTTC
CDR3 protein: CASSEGPEQYF

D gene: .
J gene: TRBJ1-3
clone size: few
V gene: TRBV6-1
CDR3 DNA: TGTGCCAGCAGTGACCCACAGGGAGGGAGATACACCATATATTTT
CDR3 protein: CASSDPQGGRYTIYF

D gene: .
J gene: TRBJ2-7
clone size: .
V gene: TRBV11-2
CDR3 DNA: TGTGCCAGCACCAAAGGAGCAGCGGGTCACTACGAGCAGTACTTC
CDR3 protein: CASTKGAAGHYEQYF

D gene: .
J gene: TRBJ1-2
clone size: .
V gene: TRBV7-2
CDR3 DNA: TGTGCCAGCAGCTTAGATCGGGGTAACTATGGCTACACCTTC
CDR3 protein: CASSLDRGNYGYTF

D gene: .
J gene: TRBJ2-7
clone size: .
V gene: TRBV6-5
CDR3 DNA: TGTGCCAGCAGTTACCGCCAGACTACCTACGAGCAGTACTTC
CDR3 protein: CASSYRQTTYEQYF

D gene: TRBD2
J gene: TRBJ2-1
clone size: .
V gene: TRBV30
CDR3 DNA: TGTGCCTGGAGTGTATATGGACTAGCGGGAGGAAGGGCCTCCTACAATGAGCAGTTCTTC
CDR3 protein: CAWSVYGLAGGRASYNEQFF

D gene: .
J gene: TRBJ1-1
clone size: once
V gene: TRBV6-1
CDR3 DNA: TGTGCCAGCAGTGGCGTGAGGGGCACTGAAGCTTTCTTT
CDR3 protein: CASSGVRGTEAFF

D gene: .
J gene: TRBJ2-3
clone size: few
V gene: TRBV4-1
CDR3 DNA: TGCGCCAGCCGAGCGGGTGCTACGGCAGATACGCAGTATTTT
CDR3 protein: CASRAGATADTQYF

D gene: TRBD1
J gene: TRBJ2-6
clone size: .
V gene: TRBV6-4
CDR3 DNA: TGTGCCAGCAGTGCCTTATCCGGGACAGGTTCTGGGGCCAACGTCCTGACTTTC
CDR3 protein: CASSALSGTGSGANVLTF

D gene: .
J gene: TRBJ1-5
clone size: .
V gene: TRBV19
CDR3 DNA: TGTGCCAGTAGTATACGCCGTGGTCAAAGGCATCAGCCCCAGCATTTT
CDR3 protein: CASSIRRGQRHQPQHF

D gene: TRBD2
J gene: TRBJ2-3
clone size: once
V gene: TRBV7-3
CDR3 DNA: TGTGCCAGCAGCATGACTAGCGGGGATACGCAGTATTTT
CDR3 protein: CASSMTSGDTQYF

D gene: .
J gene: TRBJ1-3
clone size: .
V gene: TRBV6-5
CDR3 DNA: TGTGCCAGCAGTTACGGAACCTCTGGAAACACCATATATTTT
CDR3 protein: CASSYGTSGNTIYF

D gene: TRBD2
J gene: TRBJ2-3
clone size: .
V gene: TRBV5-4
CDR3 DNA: TGTGCCAGCAGACGTACTAGCGGGAGATCCGCAGATACGCAGTATTTT
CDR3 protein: CASRRTSGRSADTQYF

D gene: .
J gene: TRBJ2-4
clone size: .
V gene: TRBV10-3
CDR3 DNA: TGTGCCATCAGTGAGGGAAGGGGAGGCGCCAAAAACATTCAGTACTTC
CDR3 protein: CAISEGRGGAKNIQYF

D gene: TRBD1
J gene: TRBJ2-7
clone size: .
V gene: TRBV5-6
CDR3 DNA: TGTGCCAGCAGCCACAGGGGTGTTGGTTCCTACGAGCAGTACTTC
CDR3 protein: CASSHRGVGSYEQYF

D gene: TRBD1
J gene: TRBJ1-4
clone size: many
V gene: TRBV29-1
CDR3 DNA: TGCAGCGTTGAAGTAGGGGGCGATGAAAAACTGTTTTTT
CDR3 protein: CSVEVGGDEKLFF

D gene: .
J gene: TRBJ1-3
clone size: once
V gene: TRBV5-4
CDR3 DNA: TGTGCCAGCAGCTTGGACCACCCGGCTGGAAACACCATATATTTT
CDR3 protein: CASSLDHPAGNTIYF

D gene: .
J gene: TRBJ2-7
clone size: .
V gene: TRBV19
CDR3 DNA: TGTGCCAGTAGTCCGTGGACGGAACCCTACGAGCAGTACTTC
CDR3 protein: CASSPWTEPYEQYF

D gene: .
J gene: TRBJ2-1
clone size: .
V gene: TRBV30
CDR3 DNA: TGTGCCTGGAGTAGGCAGCGGGTATACAATGAGCAGTTCTTC
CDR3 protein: CAWSRQRVYNEQFF

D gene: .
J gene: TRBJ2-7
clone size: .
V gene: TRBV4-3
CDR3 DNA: TGCGCCAGCAGCCAATCCACTTCTCAAGAGCAGTACTTC
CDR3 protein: CASSQSTSQEQYF

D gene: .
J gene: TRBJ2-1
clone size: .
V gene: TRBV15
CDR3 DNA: TGTGCCACCAGCACCTGGGACTCCCCCAATGAGCAGTTCTTC
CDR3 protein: CATSTWDSPNEQFF

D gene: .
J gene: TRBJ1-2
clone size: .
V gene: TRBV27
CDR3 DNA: TGTGCCAGCAGTGCGACCCAAGTAGCTAACTATGGCTACACCTTC
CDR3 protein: CASSATQVANYGYTF

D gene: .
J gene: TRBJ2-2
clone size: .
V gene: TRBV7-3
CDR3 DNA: TGTGCCAGCAGTTGGGGTTCGGTCACCGGGGAGCTGTTTTTT
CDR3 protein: CASSWGSVTGELFF

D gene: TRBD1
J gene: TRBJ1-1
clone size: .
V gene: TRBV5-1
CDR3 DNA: TGCGCCAGCAGCATACTCTCAGGGGGCGCGGACACTGAAGCTTTCTTT
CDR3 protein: CASSILSGGADTEAFF

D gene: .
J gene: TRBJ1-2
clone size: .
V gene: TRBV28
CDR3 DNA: TGTGCCAGCACCCCGGGGGGGCCCACTAACTATGGCTACACCTTC
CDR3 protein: CASTPGGPTNYGYTF

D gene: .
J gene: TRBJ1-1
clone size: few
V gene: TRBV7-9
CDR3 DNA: TGTGCCAGCAGCTTAGATGGGGGTGTGAGGACTGAAGCTTTCTTT
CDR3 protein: CASSLDGGVRTEAFF

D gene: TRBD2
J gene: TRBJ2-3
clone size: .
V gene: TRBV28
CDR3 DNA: TGTGCCACCATCCTAGCGGGAGTAGGTACGCAGTATTTT
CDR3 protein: CATILAGVGTQYF

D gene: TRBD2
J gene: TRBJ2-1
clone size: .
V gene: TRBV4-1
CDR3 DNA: TGCGCCAGCAGCCAAGATCCAGGACTAGCGGGAGGGCCTTATGAGCAGTTCTTC
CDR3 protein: CASSQDPGLAGGPYEQFF

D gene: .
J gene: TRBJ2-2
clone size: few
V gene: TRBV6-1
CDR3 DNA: TGTGCCAGCAGTGAATTGGTACGCACCGGGGAGCTGTTTTTT
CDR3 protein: CASSELVRTGELFF

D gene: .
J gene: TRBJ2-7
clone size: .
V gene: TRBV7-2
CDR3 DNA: TGTGCCAGCAGCCCCAGGGGCCGGGACTTCTCATCCTACGAGCAGTACTTC
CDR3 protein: CASSPRGRDFSSYEQYF

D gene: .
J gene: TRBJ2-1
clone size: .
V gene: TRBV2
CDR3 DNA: TGTGCCAGCAGTGGAACAGGTGGCTCCTACAATGAGCAGTTCTTC
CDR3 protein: CASSGTGGSYNEQFF

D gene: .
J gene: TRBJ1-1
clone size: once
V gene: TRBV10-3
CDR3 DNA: TGTGCCATCAGTGCCCGGGACATAAATGAAGCTTTCTTT
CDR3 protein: CAISARDINEAFF

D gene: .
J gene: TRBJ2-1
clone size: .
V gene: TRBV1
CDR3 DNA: TGCACCAGCAGCCAAGTGGGACTAGCGGGTGGACAGGGTGAGCAGTTCTTC
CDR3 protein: CTSSQVGLAGGQGEQFF

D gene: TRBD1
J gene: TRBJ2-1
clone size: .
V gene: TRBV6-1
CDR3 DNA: TGTGCCAGCAGTGAACAGGGACAGGGCTACAATGAGCAGTTCTTC
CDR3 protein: CASSEQGQGYNEQFF

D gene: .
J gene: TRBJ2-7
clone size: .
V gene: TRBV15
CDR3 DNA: TGTGCCACCAGCAGAGATCTGGGACCTTCTCTCGAGCAGTACTTC
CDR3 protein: CATSRDLGPSLEQYF

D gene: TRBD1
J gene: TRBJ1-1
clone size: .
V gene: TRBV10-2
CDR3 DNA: TGCGCCAGCAGGCAGGGGGCGGCGTACACTGAAGCTTTCTTT
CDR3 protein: CASRQGAAYTEAFF

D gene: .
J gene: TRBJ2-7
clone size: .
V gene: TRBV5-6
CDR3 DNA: TGTGCCAGCGGACCCGGGGGCGGTCACTACGAGCAGTACTTC
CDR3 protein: CASGPGGGHYEQYF

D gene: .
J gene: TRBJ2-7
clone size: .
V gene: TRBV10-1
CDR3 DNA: TGCGCCAGCAGTGAAAAGGGAATAGGCTACGAGCAGTACTTC
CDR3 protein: CASSEKGIGYEQYF

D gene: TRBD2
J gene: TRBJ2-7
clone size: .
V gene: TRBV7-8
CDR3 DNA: TGTGCCAGCAGCTTAGGGGGGGGTGGATACGAGCAGTACTTC
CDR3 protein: CASSLGGGGYEQYF

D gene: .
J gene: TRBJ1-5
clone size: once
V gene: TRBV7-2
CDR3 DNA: TGTGCCAGCAGCCGAAACGGGGACAGCAATCAGCCCCAGCATTTT
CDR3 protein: CASSRNGDSNQPQHF

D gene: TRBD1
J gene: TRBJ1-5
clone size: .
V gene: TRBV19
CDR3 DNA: TGTGCCAGTAGTAAACAGGGGTCGAGGCAGCCCCAGCATTTT
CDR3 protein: CASSKQGSRQPQHF

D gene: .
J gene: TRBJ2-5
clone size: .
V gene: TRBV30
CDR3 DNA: TGTGCCTGGAGGAGGGGTAACCAAGAGACCCAGTACTTC
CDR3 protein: CAWRRGNQETQYF

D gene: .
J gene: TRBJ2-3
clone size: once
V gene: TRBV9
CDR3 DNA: TGTGCCAGCAGCGTAGACCCCGGTACGGGTACTAGCACAGATACGCAGTATTTT
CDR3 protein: CASSVDPGTGTSTDTQYF